This entry lists 27 T cell receptor beta chains sequenced from one sample in a study of radiotherapy plus CTLA-4 blockade in lung cancer. Measured with immunoSEQ multiplex PCR; TCRdb has only the in-frame clones, and not every one. The sample records some 110,000 clones, 78% being singletons. The starting material was peripheral blood, obtained from a patient treated with radiotherapy plus ipilimumab. All receptors derive from a human donor with non-small cell lung cancer who had a partial response to radiotherapy plus ipilimumab.

This sequence joins TRBV5-1 and TRBJ1-1; TRBD1 agrees at 9 bases. This CDR3 has 16 residues. CDR1 is SGHRS, CDR2 YFSETQ, per germline. Germline trimming cut 7 bases from V and 0 bases from J; bases unmatched to any gene: 10. Here the CDR3 reads CASSLPGTGMNTEAFF. The DNA for the CDR3 is TGCGCCAGCTCCTTACCCGGGACAGGGATGAACACTGAAGCTTTCTTT.

The V and J genes are TRBV7-3 and TRBJ2-2; 8 nucleotides agree with TRBD2. V dropped 0 bases and J dropped 4; count of bases not matched to a gene: 4. The germline V gene encodes CDR1 SGHTA and CDR2 FQGTGA. This CDR3 region has 16 residues. CDR3 DNA: TGTGCCAGCAGCTTAACTCTGGGACTAGGCACCGGGGAGCTGTTTTTT. Residues: CASSLTLGLGTGELFF. Variable domain in full (rest from reference TRBV7-3 and TRBJ2-2): GAGVSQTPSNKVTEKGKYVELRCDPISGHTALYWYRQSLGQGPEFLIYFQGTGAADDSGLPNDRFFAVRPEGSVSTLKIQRTERGDSAVYLCASSLTLGLGTGELFFGEGSRLTVL.

CDR3 DNA: TGCGCCAGCAGCTTGGCTGGACAGGCCCTTTCGGAGCAGTACTTC. Amino acids: CASSLAGQALSEQYF. The gene calls are TRBV5-1 and TRBJ2-7; 7 nucleotides match TRBD1. The CDR3 sequence is 15 residues long. The V segment lost 0 bases and the J segment 7 bases; nucleotides outside the gene matches: 10. CDR1 and CDR2 (germline): SGHRS, YFSETQ. The full variable domain, its missing parts supplied by reference TRBV5-1 and TRBJ2-7, is KAGVTQTPRYLIKTRGQQVTLSCSPISGHRSVSWYQQTPGQGLQFLFEYFSETQRNKGNFPGRFSGRQFSNSRSEMNVSTLELGDSALYLCASSLAGQALSEQYFGPGTRLTVT.

The chain employs TRBV7-9 and TRBJ1-4; D not resolved. The CDR3 totals 13 residues. CDR1 SEHNR and CDR2 FQNEAQ come from the germline V gene (reference sequence). Trimming took 5 bases from V and 8 from J, leaving 12 bases between them. CDR3 coding DNA: TGTGCCAGCAGCCTTAACAGTCGCGAAAAACTGTTTTTT. Its protein product is CASSLNSREKLFF. The full variable domain, completed using reference TRBV7-9 and TRBJ1-4, is DTGVSQNPRHKITKRGQNVTFRCDPISEHNRLYWYRQTLGQGPEFLTYFQNEAQLEKSRLLSDRFSAERPKGSFSTLEIQRTEQGDSAMYLCASSLNSREKLFFGSGTQLSVL.

CDR3: CASSVLAGAGGELFF. The CDR3 DNA follows: TGTGCCAGCAGCGTCCTAGCGGGAGCGGGCGGGGAGCTGTTTTTT. The chain uses TRBV9 and TRBJ2-2, with 10 bases identical to TRBD2. The CDR3 runs 15 residues. Germline CDR1 is SGDLS and CDR2 is YYNGEE. J was trimmed by 7 bases and V by 2 bases; bases with no gene match: 5.

The CDR3 spells CASSVEGLAGLSTDTQYF. DNA of the CDR3: TGTGCCAGCAGCGTAGAGGGACTAGCGGGCCTGAGCACAGATACGCAGTATTTT. J is TRBJ2-3 and V is TRBV9, with TRBD2 identical over 12 bases. Germline assignment: CDR1 SGDLS and CDR2 YYNGEE. Trimming removed 0 bases from V and 0 bases from J; junction bases left unmatched: 5. This CDR3 comprises 18 residues.

This sequence joins TRBV28 and TRBJ1-3; D might be TRBD1 (5 bases). CDR1 is MDHEN, CDR2 SYDVKM, per germline. Trimming removed 6 bases at V and 7 bases at J, with 10 bases between. This CDR3 comprises 12 residues. CDR3: CASSREGNTIYF. The DNA of the CDR3 is TGTGCCAGCAGCCGGGAGGGGAACACCATATATTTT.

The J gene is TRBJ2-3, the V gene TRBV5-1; 8 bases map to TRBD2. With 9 bases clipped from V and 4 bases from J, the junction kept 10 bases outside the gene matches. Germline V gene sequence: CDR1 SGHRS, CDR2 YFSETQ. This CDR3 region has 14 residues. The CDR3 region is CAISSGAGADTQYF. The CDR3, as DNA: TGCGCCATCTCGTCTGGAGCGGGAGCAGATACGCAGTATTTT.

The CDR3 DNA is TGCAGCATAAAGACAGGAAAGGTCGCAAACACCGGGGAGCTGTTTTTT. Amino acid sequence: CSIKTGKVANTGELFF. The chain uses TRBV29-1 and TRBJ2-2; maybe TRBD1 (6 bases). Per germline, CDR1 SQVTM and CDR2 ANQGSEA. The ends were cut back, 8 bases at V and 2 bases at J, with 21 bases in the middle. This CDR3 has 16 residues.

The J gene is TRBJ1-2, the V gene TRBV28, with TRBD1 matching over 7 bases. V shed 3 bases and J 7 bases; nucleotides not matched to a gene: 8. CDR1 MDHEN and CDR2 SYDVKM come from the germline V gene. CDR3 length: 14 amino acids. CDR3 nucleotide sequence: TGTGCCAGCAGTTTGAAAGGGGGCGTAGGTGGCTACACCTTC. The encoded protein is CASSLKGGVGGYTF.

CDR3 loop: CASSQYRDTSYEQYF. DNA for the CDR3: TGTGCCAGCAGCCAGTACCGGGACACATCCTACGAGCAGTACTTC. The chain links TRBV6-1 to TRBJ2-7; D is perhaps TRBD1 (6 bases). Germline loops: CDR1 MNHNS, CDR2 SASEGT. Trimming took 6 bases from V and 1 from J, leaving 16 bases between them. This CDR3 is 15 amino acids long.

The J gene is TRBJ1-5, the V gene TRBV2, with D perhaps matching TRBD1 (6 bases). Germline CDR1 and CDR2: SNHLY and FYNNEI. CDR3 length equals 14 residues. Trimming took off 6 bases at V and 4 bases at J, with 13 bases between the two ends. The CDR3 here is CASRDGQSNQPQHF. The CDR3 nucleotides read TGTGCCAGCAGAGACGGACAGTCTAATCAGCCCCAGCATTTT.

The CDR3 is CASSLGLAGAGELFF. In DNA form, the CDR3 reads TGTGCCAGCAGCTTGGGACTAGCGGGAGCCGGGGAGCTGTTTTTT. The V call is TRBV7-2, the J call TRBJ2-2, with 14 bases matching TRBD2. Germline lookup yields CDR1 SGHTA and CDR2 FQGNSA. CDR3 length equals 15 residues. With V trimmed by 3 bases and J by 6 bases, 0 bases remained unmatched.

The chain links TRBV28 to TRBJ2-6; TRBD2 aligns across 11 bases. Per germline, CDR1 MDHEN and CDR2 SYDVKM. The CDR3 runs 17 residues. The trim removed 2 bases at V and 4 bases at J, leaving 4 bases unmatched. CDR3 in amino acids: CASSLRLAGSGANVLTF. CDR3 coding DNA: TGTGCCAGCAGTTTAAGACTAGCGGGATCGGGGGCCAACGTCCTGACTTTC.

This clone was counted only a few times. The rearrangement joins TRBV30 to TRBJ1-2; no clear D. CDR1 GTSNPN and CDR2 SVGIG come from the germline V gene (reference sequence). Trimming pared 0 bases from V and 7 bases from J, leaving 6 bases between. The CDR3 has 11 amino acids. The CDR3 coding sequence is TGTGCCTGGAGTGTTAACATTGGCTACACCTTC. Translated, it gives CAWSVNIGYTF.

The chain uses TRBV28 and TRBJ1-4, with D unclear. The germline gives CDR1 MDHEN, CDR2 SYDVKM. The CDR3 is made up of 12 amino acids. Trimming shortened V by 3 bases and J by 3 bases, and 2 bases separated the two germline ends. CDR3 sequence reads: CASSFSNEKLFF. DNA of the CDR3: TGTGCCAGCAGTTTCTCTAATGAAAAACTGTTTTTT.

This clone was seen a single time. The chain uses TRBV7-2 and TRBJ1-2, with D unclear. Deletions cut 5 bases from V and 4 bases from J, with 8 bases between. CDR1 is SGHTA and CDR2 is FQGNSA in the germline V gene. The length of the CDR3 is 12 residues. Written as DNA, the CDR3 is TGTGCCAGCAGCCCTAGGAGCTATGGCTACACCTTC. Translating gives CASSPRSYGYTF.

V is TRBV7-8 and J is TRBJ2-2; 11 positions match TRBD2. CDR1 and CDR2 (germline): SGHVS, FQNEAQ. The CDR3 length is 17 residues. V lost 4 bases and J lost 5; bases outside the gene matches: 9. For the CDR3, the DNA is TGTGCCAGCAGCTATGATCTAGCGGGAGGAAGGACCGGGGAGCTGTTTTTT. Its protein is CASSYDLAGGRTGELFF.

The rearrangement joins TRBV5-4 to TRBJ2-1; TRBD2 agrees at 8 bases. The CDR3 contains 15 residues. Germline loops: CDR1 SGHNT, CDR2 YYREEE (reference sequence). The V and J ends lost 1 base and 9 bases, in that order; junction bases with no gene match: 9. This CDR3 is CASSLKLAVGVEQFF. Here the CDR3 DNA reads TGTGCCAGCAGCTTGAAACTAGCGGTAGGGGTTGAGCAGTTCTTC. The whole variable domain, remainder taken from reference TRBV5-4 and TRBJ2-1, is ETGVTQSPTHLIKTRGQQVTLRCSSQSGHNTVSWYQQALGQGPQFIFQYYREEENGRGNFPPRFSGLQFPNYSSELNVNALELDDSALYLCASSLKLAVGVEQFFGPGTRLTVL.

Comment on this clone: Other DNA variants within this sample encode the same CDR3. V and J are TRBV5-1 and TRBJ1-4, with no clear D. Between the trimmed V and J ends, which lost 0 bases and 6 bases, there was a span of 9 bases. The CDR3 runs to 14 residues. The germline CDR1 and CDR2 sequences are SGHRS and YFSETQ. CDR3 DNA: TGCGCCAGCAGCTTGGCAGGAGGGTATGAAAAACTGTTTTTT. It translates to CASSLAGGYEKLFF.

The sample holds a few counts of this clone. The chain carries TRBV6-1 and TRBJ2-5, with a tentative D call TRBD2 (6 bases). Between the trimmed V and J ends, which lost 3 bases and 1 base, there was a span of 15 bases. The germline V gene encodes CDR1 MNHNS and CDR2 SASEGT. This CDR3 spans 16 amino acids. The CDR3 DNA sequence: TGTGCCAGCAGTGACGTCGGGGGAGCCCTCCAAGAGACCCAGTACTTC. This sequence encodes CASSDVGGALQETQYF.

The V call is TRBV7-2, the J call TRBJ2-7, with 7 nucleotides matching TRBD2. The CDR3 consists of 15 residues. Trimming removed 2 bases from V and 2 bases from J; junction bases left unmatched: 6. Germline V gene lookup returns CDR1 SGHTA and CDR2 FQGNSA. The CDR3 loop is CASSLRRAGPYEQYV. The DNA of the CDR3 is TGTGCCAGCAGCTTACGCCGAGCGGGACCCTACGAGCAGTACGTC.

This chain connects TRBV7-9 to TRBJ2-3; the match to TRBD2 covers 11 bases. The CDR3 runs to 19 residues. Germline values: CDR1 SEHNR, CDR2 FQNEAQ (reference sequence). The V gene end was trimmed by 7 bases and the J gene end by 1 base; junction bases not matched to a gene: 16. CDR3 sequence: CASTPYWLAGGEGTDTQYF. Written as DNA, the CDR3 is TGTGCCAGCACCCCATATTGGCTAGCGGGAGGCGAGGGCACAGATACGCAGTATTTT.

This sequence joins TRBV4-3 and TRBJ2-3; TRBD2 matches 9 bases. Unmatched junction bases numbered 8, after V lost 0 bases and J lost 7 bases. Germline V gene lookup returns CDR1 LGHNA and CDR2 YSLEER. This CDR3 has 16 residues. The CDR3 spells CASSQDLAGGPYTQYF. The CDR3 DNA reads as TGCGCCAGCAGCCAAGATCTGGCGGGAGGGCCATATACGCAGTATTTT.

This chain joins TRBV5-5 and TRBJ1-2; 9 bases agree with TRBD1. After removal of 0 bases from V and 7 bases from J, the junction contained 7 bases not matched to a gene. This CDR3 is built from 15 residues. CDR1 and CDR2 (germline): SGHKS, YYEKEE (reference sequence). CDR3 loop: CASSLGDRGKGGYTF. The DNA for the CDR3 is TGTGCCAGCAGCTTGGGAGACAGGGGGAAGGGTGGCTACACCTTC. Full variable domain (missing parts from reference TRBV5-5 and TRBJ1-2): DAGVTQSPTHLIKTRGQQVTLRCSPISGHKSVSWYQQVLGQGPQFIFQYYEKEERGRGNFPDRFSARQFPNYSSELNVNALLLGDSALYLCASSLGDRGKGGYTFGSGTRLTVV.

This clone was seen once. The rearrangement joins TRBV5-1 to TRBJ2-5; 11 nucleotides line up with TRBD1. Germline V CDR1 and CDR2: SGHRS, YFSETQ. This CDR3 is built from 14 residues. Losses at the gene ends were 4 bases for V and 2 bases for J; bases not matched to a gene: 1. The CDR3 loop reads CASSRDRGQETQYF. The CDR3, as DNA: TGCGCCAGCAGCCGGGACAGGGGGCAAGAGACCCAGTACTTC.

The gene calls are TRBV9 and TRBJ2-1, with 11 bases fitting TRBD2. Germline-derived CDR1 and CDR2 are SGDLS and YYNGEE. V lost 1 base and J lost 0; bases outside the gene matches: 0. This CDR3 spans 16 amino acids. The CDR3 sequence: CASSVTSGSSYNEQFF. DNA for the CDR3: TGTGCCAGCAGCGTAACTAGCGGGAGCTCCTACAATGAGCAGTTCTTC.